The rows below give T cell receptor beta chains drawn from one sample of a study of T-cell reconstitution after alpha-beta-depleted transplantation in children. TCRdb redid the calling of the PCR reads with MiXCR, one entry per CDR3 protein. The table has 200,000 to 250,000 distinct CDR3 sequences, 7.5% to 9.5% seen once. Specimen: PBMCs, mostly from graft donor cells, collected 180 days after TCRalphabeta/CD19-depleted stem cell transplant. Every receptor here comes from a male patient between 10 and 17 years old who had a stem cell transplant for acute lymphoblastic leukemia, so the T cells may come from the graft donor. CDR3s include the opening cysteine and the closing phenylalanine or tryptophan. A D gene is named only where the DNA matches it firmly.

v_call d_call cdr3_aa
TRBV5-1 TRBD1 CASKRTGGLDGANVLTF
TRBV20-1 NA CSANTEAFF
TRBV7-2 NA CASSLGGWTGELFF
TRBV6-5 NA CASSYWAGGPTYEQYF
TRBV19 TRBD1 CASSIARQGKYGYTF
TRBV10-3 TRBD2 CAIRPGLAGVEQYF
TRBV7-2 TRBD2 CASSLAVAGGTYNEQFF
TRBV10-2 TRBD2 CASRRDVLRGETQYF
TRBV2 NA CASRDEYNEQFF
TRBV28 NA CASSLKELYGYTF
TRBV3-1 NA CASSQRTVLTGELFF
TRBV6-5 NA CASTSSRLLTSTDTQYF
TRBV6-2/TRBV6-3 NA CASPDLQEEGEKLFF
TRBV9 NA CASGTPLHF
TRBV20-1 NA CSAGRVWYEQYF
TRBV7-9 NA CASSPRSTGRADTQYF
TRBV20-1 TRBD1 CSARGQPSYEQYF
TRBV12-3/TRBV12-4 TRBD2 CASSFSESGGADTQYF